The 17 T cell receptor beta chains given below trace back to one sample, sequenced in a study of monozygotic twins with inflammatory bowel disease (dated by TCRdb to about 2019). Library creation used 5' RACE. Sequencing was performed on an Illumina HiSeq 2500. TCRdb reprocessed the reads into one record per CDR3 protein sequence, lacking DNA. In this sample's table one finds 150,000 or so distinct CDR3 sequences. Around 1.3% of the sample is taken by the ten largest. Sequenced sample: blood. These TCRs come from a human donor with ulcerative colitis or Crohn's disease, or a healthy co-twin of an affected twin (not recorded which).

V and J are TRBV12-3 or TRBV12-4 and TRBJ2-1; TCRdb names TRBD2, which stays unverified in the absence of DNA. The CDR3 contains 14 residues. This CDR3 reads CASSLMGLVDEQFF.

The chain recombines TRBV5-1 with TRBJ1-1; TCRdb proposes TRBD1, but this gene call is untestable without DNA. The germline V gene encodes CDR1 SGHRS and CDR2 YFSETQ. The CDR3 length is 13 residues. The chain's CDR3 is CASFQRGNTEAFF.

This chain connects TRBV11-2 to TRBJ1-3; TCRdb outputs TRBD1, but without DNA this stays unchecked. Germline V gene sequence: CDR1 SGHAT, CDR2 FQNNGV. This CDR3 is built from 15 residues. CDR3 protein: CASSQTESSGNTIYF.

V usage is TRBV5-1 and J usage is TRBJ2-1; without DNA, the TCRdb call of TRBD2 cannot be checked. Germline lookup yields CDR1 SGHRS and CDR2 YFSETQ. This CDR3 contains 15 residues. CDR3 sequence: CASSLDSGAYNEQFF. Drawing the rest from reference TRBV5-1 and TRBJ2-1, the complete variable domain is KAGVTQTPRYLIKTRGQQVTLSCSPISGHRSVSWYQQTPGQGLQFLFEYFSETQRNKGNFPGRFSGRQFSNSRSEMNVSTLELGDSALYLCASSLDSGAYNEQFFGPGTRLTVL.

The chain uses TRBV7-3 and TRBJ2-3; TCRdb selects TRBD2, and the lack of DNA leaves this call unchecked. The CDR3 is 14 residues long. CDR1 and CDR2 (germline): SGHTA, FQGTGA. Here the CDR3 reads CASSTSLLTDTQYF.

The gene calls are TRBV27 and TRBJ2-1; the TRBD1 assignment by TCRdb is unverifiable without DNA. CDR3 size: 16 residues. Germline CDR1 is MNHEY and CDR2 is SMNVEV (reference sequence). The CDR3 region is CASSHTSGRTYNEQFF.

The chain recombines TRBV6-5 with TRBJ2-7. Germline loops: CDR1 MNHEY, CDR2 SVGAGI. The CDR3 contains 13 residues. Here the CDR3 reads CASSRGPTYEQYF.

The CDR3: CASTASGSPFDEQFF. The gene calls are TRBV12-3 or TRBV12-4 and TRBJ2-1; TCRdb reports TRBD2, a call that lacks DNA to check it against. CDR3 length: 15 amino acids.

This chain connects TRBV29-1 to TRBJ2-7. Germline V gene data show CDR1 as SQVTM and CDR2 as ANQGSEA. This CDR3 spans 12 amino acids. CDR3 sequence: CSVEDGSYEQYF.

The genes are TRBV20-1 and TRBJ1-5; TCRdb's D call of TRBD1 is untestable without DNA. Germline V gene sequence: CDR1 DFQATT, CDR2 SNEGSKA (reference sequence). The CDR3 contains 13 residues. Here the CDR3 reads CSARDAGNQHQHF.

The chain couples TRBV24-1 to TRBJ2-1; TCRdb indicates TRBD2, and absent DNA this call remains unverified. CDR3 length: 16 amino acids. The germline V gene has CDR1 KGHDR and CDR2 SFDVKD. This CDR3 is CATSDLAGGLYNEQFF.

The chain has TRBV20-1 and TRBJ1-6; checking the TCRdb D call of TRBD1 is not possible without DNA. The germline CDR1 and CDR2 sequences are DFQATT and SNEGSKA (reference sequence). The CDR3 totals 15 residues. The CDR3 spells CSARDDAQGNSPLHF.

The rearrangement uses TRBV11-3 and TRBJ2-1; TCRdb designates TRBD2, a call that cannot be tested without DNA. This CDR3 is built from 17 residues. Per germline, CDR1 SGHNT and CDR2 YENEEA. The CDR3: CASSLAFGAQTYNEQFF.

The chain uses TRBV29-1 and TRBJ2-2; checking the TCRdb D call of TRBD1 is not possible without DNA. This CDR3 has 13 residues. Germline V gene sequence: CDR1 SQVTM, CDR2 ANQGSEA. This CDR3 reads CSVRTGVTGELFF.

The rearrangement joins TRBV6-1 to TRBJ1-2; TCRdb gives TRBD1 as the D gene, but with no DNA this cannot be confirmed. CDR1 is MNHNS, CDR2 SASEGT, per germline. CDR3 length: 14 residues. The CDR3 is CASSAVQGPYGYTF.

The V call is TRBV7-9, the J call TRBJ1-5. This CDR3 has 14 residues. CDR1 SEHNR and CDR2 FQNEAQ come from the germline V gene (reference sequence). CDR3 protein: CASSSFLGNQPQHF. The whole variable domain, remainder taken from reference TRBV7-9 and TRBJ1-5, is DTGVSQNPRHKITKRGQNVTFRCDPISEHNRLYWYRQTLGQGPEFLTYFQNEAQLEKSRLLSDRFSAERPKGSFSTLEIQRTEQGDSAMYLCASSSFLGNQPQHFGDGTRLSIL.

The gene calls are TRBV6-1 and TRBJ1-1. This CDR3 spans 14 amino acids. CDR1 and CDR2 from the germline V gene are MNHNS and SASEGT. The CDR3 loop reads CASRTGPSNTEAFF.